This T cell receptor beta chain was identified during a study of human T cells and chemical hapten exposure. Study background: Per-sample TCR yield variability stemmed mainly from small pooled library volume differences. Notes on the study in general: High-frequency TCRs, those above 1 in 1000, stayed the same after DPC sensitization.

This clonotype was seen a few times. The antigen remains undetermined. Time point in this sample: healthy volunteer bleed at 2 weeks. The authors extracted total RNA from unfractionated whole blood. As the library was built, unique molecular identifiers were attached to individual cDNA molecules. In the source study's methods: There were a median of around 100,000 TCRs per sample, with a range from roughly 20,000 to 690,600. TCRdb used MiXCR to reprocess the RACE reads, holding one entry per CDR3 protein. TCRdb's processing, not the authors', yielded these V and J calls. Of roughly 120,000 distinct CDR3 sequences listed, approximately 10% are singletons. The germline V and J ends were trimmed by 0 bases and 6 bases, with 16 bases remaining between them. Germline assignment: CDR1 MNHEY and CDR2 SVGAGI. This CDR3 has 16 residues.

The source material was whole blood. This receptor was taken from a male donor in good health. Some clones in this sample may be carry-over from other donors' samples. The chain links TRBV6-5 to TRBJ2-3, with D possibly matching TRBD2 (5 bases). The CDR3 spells CASSYSKSSSWDTQYF. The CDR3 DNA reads TGTGCCAGCAGTTACTCGAAATCTAGCTCGTGGGATACGCAGTATTTT.